The entry below gives a single T cell receptor beta chain sequence along with its context. Its matching antigen is unknown. Germline CDR1 SEHNR, CDR2 FQNEAQ (reference sequence). Deletions cut 4 bases from V and 5 bases from J, with 17 bases between. This CDR3 spans 15 amino acids. Through a sample-barcoded 5' primer and a J-beta primer mix, a second PCR was run for about 6 to 11 cycles. The authors tagged each cDNA molecule using a template-switch adaptor with 12 random nucleotides. TCRdb independently ran MiXCR on the 5' RACE reads; one entry per CDR3 protein. The data show fewer than 2,000,000 distinct CDR3 sequences, 30% to 40% seen once. This record comes from a study of blood T cells in healthy people across ages. Study-wide findings and caveats: The percentage of naive T cells correlated strongly with TCR beta diversity. The long-lived group displayed more naive CD4+ cells, plus higher diversity, than the aged donors did.

They isolated at least 7 million PBMCs from each sample. The receptor was derived from a human donor in good health. The chain is built from TRBV7-9 and TRBJ1-1; tentatively, D is TRBD1 (5 bases). The sequencing sample was made of blood. The CDR3 spells CASSSPQTSGTEAFF. The CDR3 coding sequence is TGTGCCAGCAGCTCTCCGCAGACTTCAGGGACTGAAGCTTTCTTT.